This TCR beta chain derives from a study of blood T cell repertoires in COVID-19 (dated by TCRdb to 2018 to 2021). Concerning the study at large: Collaborator samples came from the United States, Italy and Spain and covered acute and convalescent phases of COVID-19. The material from the prospective study consisted of cDNA or gDNA derived from T cells, B-cell-depleted T cells, or PBMCs. The dataset comprised deeply sampled blood TCRbeta repertoires from subjects exposed to, actively infected with, or recovered from COVID-19. The repertoires were released in a freely available public database intended as a resource for research on the immune response to SARS-CoV-2. Samples were obtained from the ongoing ImmuneRACE study (first 160 participants) and from 1,200 or so subjects provided by 6 global collaborators. A de-identified subject ID, COVID-19 status, age in years and sex were almost always included in the sample metadata. Where HLA class I and class II types were available, the types were taken from metadata supplied by the sample provider, not from assay-based typing. Here is what the overall study found, with its caveats: The amount of clinical and demographic metadata varied by source and participant and was provided uncurated.

In the case of this clone: No cognate antigen has been identified for it. The record has no base qualities; no much larger clone is one base away.

Collaborating institutions collected whole blood in K2EDTA tubes following their own protocols. For TCRbeta analysis, collaborators shipped samples as frozen whole blood, isolated PBMCs, or DNA extracted from either of those sample types. The immunoSEQ Assay, a bias-controlled multiplex PCR, was used to amplify TCRbeta CDR3 regions from genomic DNA. On the authors' methods: The number of nucleated cells in each sample was estimated by amplification of reference gene primers within the assay. To quantify the absolute abundance of each unique TCRbeta CDR3 rearrangement, sequence reads were collapsed and filtered. For each sample, productive Simpson clonality was calculated as the square root of Simpson's diversity index over productive rearrangements. TCRdb carries this immuneACCESS record with in-frame sequences only. Its versions omit some clonotypes, under half of them owing to an unresolved V gene in the studies checked, with the rest unexplained. That table supplies the V and J calls and clone size; D and trimming were determined from the DNA. The sample records 55,000 to 75,000 clones, about 81% of which are singletons. The top ten constitute around 9.2% of the sample.

For this chain, trimming is 0 bases at the V end and 0 bases at the J end, and the number of junction bases without a gene match is 11. Its CDR3 holds 21 amino acids, cysteine through phenylalanine. The entry retains the CDR3 DNA only, 63 bases that are in frame from base 1. The CDR1 and CDR2 encoded by the germline V gene are SGHDN and FVKESK. The sequence was obtained from a human donor in a cohort sampled during active COVID-19. This sequence uses TRBV14 and TRBJ2-3, with 14 central nucleotides matching TRBD2. The sequencing input was peripheral blood. The bases read TGTGCCAGCAGCCAAGACTTGGGACTAGCGGGAGCCGCGATTAGCACAGATACGCAGTATTTT. Its amino acids are CASSQDLGLAGAAISTDTQYF. With the rest looked up from the reference TRBV14 and TRBJ2-3 genes rather than sequenced, the full variable domain is EAGVTQFPSHSVIEKGQTVTLRCDPISGHDNLYWYRRVMGKEIKFLLHFVKESKQDESGMPNNRFLAERTGGTYSTLKVQPAELEDSGVYFCASSQDLGLAGAAISTDTQYFGPGTRLTVL.